Detailed here is one T cell receptor (beta chain). The target of this receptor is not known. Base-call qualities are not available, and no considerably larger clone is one nucleotide away. The data stem from a study of identical twins (TCRdb year 2016). At the level of the whole study: To test whether fetal clonotypes persist, this study deep-sequenced TCR alpha and beta repertoires from monozygotic twins, from unrelated adults of various ages, and from cord blood. To rule out contamination, the twin experiments were replicated at different times with different library preparation protocols.

The CDR3 goes from the cysteine to the phenylalanine over 12 residues. Only the CDR3 DNA stays, 36 bases, in frame from base 1. The germline V gene (reference sequence) supplies CDR1 DFQATT and CDR2 SNEGSKA. V has 6 bases trimmed and J has 4 bases trimmed; junction bases matching no gene number 2. Here is what the overall study found, with its caveats: Out-of-frame TCR alpha sequences shared between twins showed an excess of low generation-probability sequences compared with coincidental sharing between unrelated individuals. Abundant cord blood beta clonotypes had fewer insertions, young adult naive repertoires showed a similar but weaker trend, and memory repertoires showed no such trend. Zero-insertion analyses could be partly confounded by invariant T cells such as MAIT and iNKT, although diverse VJ usage argued against such confounding for most clonotypes. In beta out-of-frame sequences, excess twin sharing was weaker, because having fewer shared sequences lowered the signal-to-noise ratio. Because the same donors could not be followed over many years, the conclusions relied on cross-sectional statistical analysis. Out-of-frame TCR alpha sharing in monozygotic twins was systematically underestimated by recombination models, whereas sharing between unrelated individuals was in agreement with the recombination models.

Receptor libraries were prepared by 5' RACE. This sample was sequenced with an Illumina HiSeq 2000. Template switching added a universal primer binding site, and the final cDNA carried a unique molecular identifier that allowed TCR cDNA molecules to be counted accurately. First-strand cDNA for TCR alpha and beta chains was synthesized from specific primers in the conserved constant-segment region. To control for contamination, every cDNA library carried two barcodes: a SMART-Mk sample barcode plus Illumina barcodes. TruSeq adapter sequences and Illumina sample barcodes were added in two successive PCR steps. The TCR alpha and beta cDNA libraries were sequenced on the Illumina HiSeq platform using custom primers. Per the source publication's procedure: MiGEC processed the raw reads to extract unique molecular identifiers, while MiXCR was used to determine the CDR3 positions. For each individual, recombination models were inferred using an EM algorithm with the repgenHMM and IGoR tools. The tcR package in R was used for shared clonotype analysis, with sharing normalized by the product of cloneset sizes. To study raw recombination free of thymic and clonal selection effects, out-of-frame nonproductive sequences were analyzed. TCRdb took the public reads, trimmed them with fastp at Q25, ran MiXCR for clone calling and kept in-frame beta chains. Records with the same CDR3 protein are collapsed into one entry carrying the most frequent genes and DNA. These V and J calls derive from TCRdb rather than the authors' analysis. This sample lists hundreds of thousands of distinct CDR3 sequences; 15% to 20% were detected once. The ten largest clonotypes hold around 14% of the sample.

Every donor was a healthy Caucasian. Three pairs of female monozygotic twins, all aged roughly 18 to 29 years, were included in the twin cohort. RNA for TCR libraries was isolated from peripheral blood mononuclear cells. These data were also reused for a study on T cells expressing NK-cell markers. That second publication adds: In sorted CD3+CD56+NKG2C+, CD3+CD56+NKG2C- and CD3+CD56-NKG2C+ T-cell subsets from eight donors, TCR beta-chain repertoires were profiled. Among the eight sequenced donors, seven were HCMV-seropositive and one was HCMV-seronegative. In several experiments an anti-gammadeltaTCR antibody was added to restrict sorting to alphabetaTCR-expressing T cells. In several donors, the dominant CD3+CD56+NKG2C+ clonotypes were found to rank among the top 10 CD8+ clonotypes and to make up about 1.0-7.5% of CD8+ T cells. Those dominant clonotypes were again the most abundant among CD3+CD56-NKG2C+ cells in a few donors, at about 25-60.1%. Whether the expanded NKG2C-expressing T cell clones were specific for HCMV antigens remained unclear. Randomly selected healthy volunteers, three men and five women, were used as the eight sequenced donors. A commercial ELISA kit detecting HCMV-specific IgG in serum was used to determine HCMV serostatus. For a handful of donors, bulk peripheral blood T-cell repertoires were additionally sequenced from unsorted PBMC. MIGEC was used to demultiplex reads and group the reads by UMI, and MiTCR was used to assemble and quantify clonotypes. To exclude erroneous sequences, any TCR cDNA sequence not supported by at least two reads was discarded. The tcR package was used for downstream repertoire analysis, with clonotypes matched between fractions based on CDR3 nucleotide sequence plus V segment. VDJmatch was used to annotate antigen specificity against VDJdb, with one amino acid substitution allowed in CDR3.

The material sequenced was PBMCs. This receptor was identified in a woman younger than 35 in good health. Here the chain combines TRBV20-1 and TRBJ2-5, with 10 middle bases fitting TRBD1. The encoded CDR3 is CSAWTGGETQYF. The sequenced DNA: TGCAGTGCGTGGACAGGGGGAGAGACCCAGTACTTC.